The rows below give T cell receptor beta chains drawn from one sample of a study of technical replicates of blood from a handful of donors. Measured with immunoSEQ multiplex PCR; TCRdb has only the in-frame clones, and not every one. The repertoire includes 62,000 or so clones, around nine tenths of them detected once, and 5% to 5.5% sits in the top ten. The sequenced material came from PBMCs. These TCRs come from a human donor in good health. Some clones in this sample may be carry-over from other donors' samples. CDR3s include the opening cysteine and the closing phenylalanine or tryptophan. The D gene is left open where the match is weak. Expanded clones get a size class; other rows say once, few or many, or leave the size out.

CDR3aa | CDR3nt | v_gene | d_gene | abundance | j_gene
CASSSPVQGQHGYTF | TGTGCCAGCAGCTCACCGGTGCAGGGACAGCATGGCTACACCTTC | TRBV5-6 | TRBD1 | NA | TRBJ1-2
CASSIAAVSYNEQFF | TGTGCCAGTAGTATTGCGGCGGTCTCCTACAATGAGCAGTTCTTC | TRBV19 | NA | NA | TRBJ2-1
CASGTDRSYYNEQFF | TGTGCCAGCGGGACCGACAGGTCCTACTACAATGAGCAGTTCTTC | TRBV6-5 | NA | NA | TRBJ2-1
CASSKDGHNEKLFF | TGTGCCAGTAGTAAGGACGGACATAATGAAAAACTGTTTTTT | TRBV19 | NA | once | TRBJ1-4
CAWRTIRGSQPQHF | TGTGCCTGGAGGACGATCAGGGGGTCTCAGCCCCAGCATTTT | TRBV30 | TRBD1 | once | TRBJ1-5
CASSLVRLAGVSHEQYF | TGTGCCAGCAGCTTGGTTCGGCTAGCGGGAGTTTCCCACGAGCAGTACTTC | TRBV5-8 | TRBD2 | once | TRBJ2-7
CASFEGVGNSPLHF | TGCGCCAGCTTCGAGGGGGTTGGTAATTCACCCCTCCACTTT | TRBV5-1 | NA | NA | TRBJ1-6
CASSSGGWSYNEQFF | TGTGCCAGCAGCTCAGGGGGCTGGTCCTACAATGAGCAGTTCTTC | TRBV7-9 | TRBD1 | NA | TRBJ2-1
CASRRVSNEQYF | TGTGCCAGCAGGAGAGTCTCCAACGAGCAGTACTTC | TRBV5-6 | NA | NA | TRBJ2-7
CASSVQGVPSNQPQHF | TGTGCCAGCTCAGTACAGGGGGTCCCAAGCAATCAGCCCCAGCATTTT | TRBV18 | TRBD1 | NA | TRBJ1-5
CASRGGANYGYTF | TGTGCCAGCAGGGGGGGAGCTAACTATGGCTACACCTTC | TRBV7-2 | NA | NA | TRBJ1-2
CASTLFQASYEQYF | TGTGCCAGCACCCTGTTTCAGGCCTCCTACGAGCAGTACTTC | TRBV11-2 | NA | NA | TRBJ2-7
CASSTTGGSTEAFF | TGTGCCAGCAGTACGACAGGGGGTAGCACTGAAGCTTTCTTT | TRBV5-6 | TRBD1 | NA | TRBJ1-1
CASSPGGGGTDTQYF | TGCGCCAGCAGCCCCGGTGGCGGGGGCACAGATACGCAGTATTTT | TRBV4-3 | NA | NA | TRBJ2-3
CASSYSGQSNQPQHF | TGTGCCAGCAGTTACTCGGGACAGTCCAATCAGCCCCAGCATTTT | TRBV6-5 | TRBD1 | NA | TRBJ1-5
CASSLLAGKRGDTQYF | TGTGCCAGCAGCTTACTAGCGGGGAAGAGGGGAGATACGCAGTATTTT | TRBV7-2 | TRBD2 | NA | TRBJ2-3
CASSYGGVDEKLFF | TGTGCCAGCAGTTACGGAGGGGTTGATGAAAAACTGTTTTTT | TRBV6-5 | NA | NA | TRBJ1-4
CASSIEGDILNEQFF | TGTGCCAGCAGTATTGAAGGGGACATACTCAATGAGCAGTTCTTC | TRBV27 | NA | once | TRBJ2-1
CASSEAASAYTDTQYF | TGTGCCAGCAGTGAAGCGGCTAGCGCATACACAGATACGCAGTATTTT | TRBV2 | NA | once | TRBJ2-3
CASSLGARDTGELFF | TGTGCCAGCAGCTTGGGGGCGCGAGACACCGGGGAGCTGTTTTTT | TRBV5-4 | NA | NA | TRBJ2-2
CAFEGYGYTF | TGTGCTTTTGAGGGCTATGGCTACACCTTC | TRBV30 | NA | NA | TRBJ1-2
CASSVLAAVDYTQYF | TGTGCCAGCAGCGTTCTAGCGGCAGTTGATTATACGCAGTATTTT | TRBV2 | TRBD2 | NA | TRBJ2-3
CASSPQRGGLETQYF | TGTGCCAGCAGCCCCCAGCGGGGGGGCCTTGAGACCCAGTACTTC | TRBV7-3 | TRBD2 | NA | TRBJ2-5
CASAPTGGAFGANVLTF | TGTGCTAGTGCTCCGACGGGGGGCGCATTTGGGGCCAACGTCCTGACTTTC | TRBV12-5 | NA | NA | TRBJ2-6
CASSSRPGSGNTIYF | TGTGCCAGCAGTTCTAGACCGGGCTCTGGAAACACCATATATTTT | TRBV7-6 | NA | NA | TRBJ1-3
CASSPNSGAPGWGQYF | TGTGCCAGCAGCCCTAATAGCGGGGCCCCGGGGTGGGGGCAGTACTTC | TRBV7-6 | TRBD2 | NA | TRBJ2-7
CASSSTGTGLDEQYF | TGTGCCAGCAGCTCTACCGGGACAGGGCTCGACGAGCAGTACTTC | TRBV13 | TRBD1 | NA | TRBJ2-7
CASSNPEGAWTQYF | TGCGCCAGCAGCAACCCGGAAGGGGCCTGGACCCAGTACTTC | TRBV5-1 | NA | NA | TRBJ2-5
CASRPTGNYGYTF | TGTGCCAGCAGACCTACAGGGAACTATGGCTACACCTTC | TRBV27 | NA | once | TRBJ1-2
CASSSRQNYGYTF | TGTGCCAGTAGTTCCCGACAGAACTATGGCTACACCTTC | TRBV19 | NA | NA | TRBJ1-2
CASSLRGGINQPQHF | TGTGCCAGCAGCTTACGTGGAGGGATAAATCAGCCCCAGCATTTT | TRBV7-2 | NA | NA | TRBJ1-5
CAWSPRPGGYTF | TGTGCCTGGAGCCCGAGGCCTGGTGGCTACACCTTC | TRBV30 | NA | NA | TRBJ1-2
CASSPRGDANYGYTF | TGTGCCAGCTCACCACGCGGGGATGCTAACTATGGCTACACCTTC | TRBV18 | NA | NA | TRBJ1-2
CASSLEGAMGYGYTF | TGTGCCAGCAGCTTAGAGGGGGCTATGGGCTATGGCTACACCTTC | TRBV7-8 | TRBD1 | NA | TRBJ1-2
CASSPEWLLDFQETQYF | TGTGCCAGCAGCCCCGAGTGGTTGCTGGACTTTCAAGAGACCCAGTACTTC | TRBV5-7 | NA | NA | TRBJ2-5
CALGQGAYEQYF | TGTGCCTTGGGACAGGGGGCCTACGAGCAGTACTTC | TRBV30 | TRBD1 | NA | TRBJ2-7
CASAGQGDNEQFF | TGTGCCAGTGCCGGACAGGGGGACAATGAGCAGTTCTTC | TRBV9 | TRBD1 | few | TRBJ2-1
CASSLFSRLADEQFF | TGTGCCAGCAGCTTATTCTCCCGACTAGCCGATGAGCAGTTCTTC | TRBV7-8 | TRBD2 | NA | TRBJ2-1
CASRDLSVSYEQYF | TGTGCCAGCAGGGACCTTAGCGTCTCCTACGAGCAGTACTTC | TRBV6-1 | NA | NA | TRBJ2-7
CASSPRQSSYEQYF | TGTGCCAGCAGCCCCCGACAAAGCTCCTACGAGCAGTACTTC | TRBV9 | NA | NA | TRBJ2-7
CASSFQATGELFF | TGTGCCAGCAGCTTTCAAGCCACCGGGGAGCTGTTTTTT | TRBV7-3 | NA | NA | TRBJ2-2
CASSPGVGGEQYF | TGTGCCAGCAGTCCCGGAGTAGGGGGCGAGCAGTACTTC | TRBV2 | NA | NA | TRBJ2-7
CAISVPTSGGAFVTGELFF | TGTGCCATCAGTGTTCCGACTAGCGGGGGGGCCTTTGTCACCGGGGAGCTGTTTTTT | TRBV10-3 | TRBD2 | once | TRBJ2-2
CASSATLGGGTEAFF | TGTGCCAGCAGCGCAACCCTGGGGGGGGGCACTGAAGCTTTCTTT | TRBV9 | NA | few | TRBJ1-1
CASSQDRGAGNTIYF | TGCGCCAGCAGCCAAGACAGGGGAGCTGGAAACACCATATATTTT | TRBV4-1 | NA | NA | TRBJ1-3
CASSESGNGNYGYTF | TGTGCCAGCAGTGAATCAGGGAACGGTAACTATGGCTACACCTTC | TRBV6-1 | NA | NA | TRBJ1-2
CASSYGAERESGEQFF | TGTGCCAGCAGTTACGGGGCTGAGCGGGAGTCTGGTGAGCAGTTCTTC | TRBV6-5 | TRBD2 | NA | TRBJ2-1
CASSPPIDRGYGYTF | TGTGCCAGCTCACCACCGATAGACAGGGGATATGGCTACACCTTC | TRBV18 | TRBD1 | NA | TRBJ1-2
CASSLEGARKNYGYTF | TGTGCCAGCAGCTTAGAGGGGGCTCGGAAGAACTATGGCTACACCTTC | TRBV7-8 | TRBD1 | NA | TRBJ1-2
CASSQDWDRGTNYGYTF | TGCGCCAGCAGCCAAGATTGGGACAGGGGAACAAACTATGGCTACACCTTC | TRBV4-1 | TRBD1 | NA | TRBJ1-2